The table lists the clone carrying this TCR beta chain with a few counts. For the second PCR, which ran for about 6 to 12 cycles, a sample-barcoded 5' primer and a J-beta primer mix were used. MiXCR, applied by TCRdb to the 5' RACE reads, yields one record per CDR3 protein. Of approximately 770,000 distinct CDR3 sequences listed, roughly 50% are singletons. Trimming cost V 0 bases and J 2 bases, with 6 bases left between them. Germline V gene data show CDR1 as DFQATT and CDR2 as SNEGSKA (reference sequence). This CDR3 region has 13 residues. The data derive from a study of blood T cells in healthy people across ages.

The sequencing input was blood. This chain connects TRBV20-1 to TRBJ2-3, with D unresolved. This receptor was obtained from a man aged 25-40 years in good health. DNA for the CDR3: TGCAGTGCTAGAGAACCGACCACAGATACGCAGTATTTT. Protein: CSAREPTTDTQYF.